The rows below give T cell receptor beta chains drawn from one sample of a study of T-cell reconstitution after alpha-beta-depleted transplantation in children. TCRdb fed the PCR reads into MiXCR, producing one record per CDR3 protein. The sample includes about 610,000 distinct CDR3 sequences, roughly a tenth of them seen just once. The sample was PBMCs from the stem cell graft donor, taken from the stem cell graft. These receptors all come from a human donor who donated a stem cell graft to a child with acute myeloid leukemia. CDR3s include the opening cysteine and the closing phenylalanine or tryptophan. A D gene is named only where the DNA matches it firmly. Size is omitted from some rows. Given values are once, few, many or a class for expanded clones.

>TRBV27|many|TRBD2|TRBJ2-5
CASSPLAGVEETQYF
TGTGCCAGCAGTCCATTAGCGGGAGTCGAGGAGACCCAGTACTTC
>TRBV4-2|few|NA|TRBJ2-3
CASSAPGSVYTDTQYF
TGTGCCAGCAGCGCCCCGGGGAGCGTATACACAGATACGCAGTATTTT
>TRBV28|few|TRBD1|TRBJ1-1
CASSLVDRRGAFF
TGTGCCAGCAGTTTAGTGGACAGGAGAGGAGCTTTCTTT
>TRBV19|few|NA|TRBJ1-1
CASSTWGAALNTEAFF
TGTGCCAGTAGCACCTGGGGCGCAGCTTTGAACACTGAAGCTTTCTTT
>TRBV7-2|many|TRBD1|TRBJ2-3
CASSPRQGRTDTQYF
TGTGCCAGCAGCCCCCGACAGGGTAGAACAGATACGCAGTATTTT
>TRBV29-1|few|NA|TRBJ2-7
CSVKVGYGSEQYF
TGCAGCGTTAAGGTCGGGTACGGGAGCGAGCAGTACTTC
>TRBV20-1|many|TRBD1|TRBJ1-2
CSVFDRGPYYGYTF
TGCAGCGTATTCGACAGGGGGCCTTACTATGGCTACACCTTC
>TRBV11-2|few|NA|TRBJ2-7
CASSLAGVEQYF
TGTGCCAGCAGCTTAGCCGGGGTCGAGCAGTACTTC
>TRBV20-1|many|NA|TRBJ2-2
CSANENTGELFF
TGCAGTGCTAACGAGAACACCGGGGAGCTGTTTTTT
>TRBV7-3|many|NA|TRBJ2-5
CASSLGEETQYF
TGTGCCAGCAGCTTGGGAGAAGAGACCCAGTACTTC
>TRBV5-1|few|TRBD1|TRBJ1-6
CASSSGGSYNSPLHF
TGCGCCAGCAGCTCAGGGGGCTCCTATAATTCACCCCTCCACTTT
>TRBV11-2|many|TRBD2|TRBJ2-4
CASSPRGGLAKNIQYF
TGTGCCAGCAGCCCTCGGGGAGGGCTGGCCAAAAACATTCAGTACTTC
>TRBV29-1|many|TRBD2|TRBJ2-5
CSGEGYQETQYF
TGCAGCGGGGAGGGCTACCAAGAGACCCAGTACTTC
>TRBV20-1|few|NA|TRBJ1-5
CSARDGPTNEPQHF
TGCAGTGCTAGAGATGGGCCGACCAATGAGCCCCAGCATTTT
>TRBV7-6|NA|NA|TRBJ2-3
CACSLQGDTQYF
TGTGCCTGCAGCTTACAGGGCGACACGCAGTATTTT
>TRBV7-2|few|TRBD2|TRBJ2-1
CASSLVAGVYLEQFF
TGTGCCAGCAGCTTAGTAGCGGGAGTGTATCTTGAGCAGTTCTTC
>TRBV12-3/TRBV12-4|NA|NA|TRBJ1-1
CASNPFSNTEAFF
TGTGCCAGCAACCCCTTCTCCAACACTGAAGCTTTCTTT
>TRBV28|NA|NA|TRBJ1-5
CASSNRFSNQPQHF
TGTGCCAGCAGCAACAGGTTTAGCAATCAGCCCCAGCATTTT
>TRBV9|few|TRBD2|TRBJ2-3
CASSAMREFGDTQYF
TGTGCCAGCAGCGCTATGCGGGAGTTTGGAGATACGCAGTATTTT
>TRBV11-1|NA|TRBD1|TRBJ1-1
CASSPYTGDTEAFF
TGTGCCAGCAGTCCTTATACAGGGGATACTGAAGCTTTCTTT
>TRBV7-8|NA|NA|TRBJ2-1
CASSFQVRLVDNEQFF
TGTGCCAGCAGCTTTCAAGTCCGTCTGGTCGACAATGAGCAGTTCTTC
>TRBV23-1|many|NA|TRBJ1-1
CASSQGDNTEAFF
TGCGCCAGCAGTCAGGGTGATAACACTGAAGCTTTCTTT
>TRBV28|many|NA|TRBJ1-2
CASSAYALRDGYTF
TGTGCCAGCAGTGCCTACGCCCTCAGGGATGGCTACACCTTC
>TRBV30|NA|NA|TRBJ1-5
CAWSAGRLSNQPQHF
TGTGCCTGGAGTGCAGGCAGGTTGAGCAATCAGCCCCAGCATTTT
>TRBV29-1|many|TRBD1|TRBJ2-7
CSVRTGPSSYEQYF
TGCAGCGTACGGACAGGCCCGAGCTCCTACGAGCAGTACTTC
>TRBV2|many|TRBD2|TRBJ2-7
CASSNPGLATYEQYF
TGTGCCAGCAGCAACCCGGGACTAGCCACCTACGAGCAGTACTTC
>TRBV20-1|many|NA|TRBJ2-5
CSAMDPGAETQYF
TGCAGTGCTATGGACCCTGGGGCGGAGACCCAGTACTTC
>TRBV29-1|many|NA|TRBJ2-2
CSVEGPPWGDNTGELFF
TGCAGCGTTGAAGGGCCCCCGTGGGGGGATAACACCGGGGAGCTGTTTTTT
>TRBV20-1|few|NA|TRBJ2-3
CSAQTHSTDTQYF
TGCAGTGCCCAGACACACAGCACAGATACGCAGTATTTT
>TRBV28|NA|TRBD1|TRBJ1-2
CASSPRTGVAYGYTF
TGTGCCAGCAGTCCACGGACAGGGGTAGCCTATGGCTACACCTTC